The rows below give T cell receptor beta chains drawn from one sample of a study of T-cell memory formation after mild COVID-19. TCRdb passed the 5' RACE reads through MiXCR, listing each CDR3 protein once. The data show 150,000 to 200,000 distinct CDR3 sequences, roughly 15% seen once. Sequencing was performed on PBMCs or a T cell subset sorted from them (not recorded which). The receptors stem from an adult woman who had mild COVID-19 (a few samples of this study predate the infection). Cell type and time point are not known. Both conserved end residues are part of each CDR3. The order of the fields is J gene, V gene, D gene, clone size, CDR3 DNA, CDR3 protein. A D gene is named only where the DNA matches it firmly. Size values are once, few and many counts, or a class for expanded clones, and some rows have none.

J gene: TRBJ1-6; V gene: TRBV7-9; D gene: TRBD1; clone size: .; CDR3 DNA: TGTGCCAGCAGCGTACACGCAGGGGGCGAATCACCCCTCCACTTT; CDR3 protein: CASSVHAGGESPLHF
J gene: TRBJ2-6; V gene: TRBV5-1; D gene: .; clone size: .; CDR3 DNA: TGCGCCAGCAGCTCAGAACTAAGTGGGGCCAACGTCCTGACTTTC; CDR3 protein: CASSSELSGANVLTF
J gene: TRBJ2-3; V gene: TRBV7-3; D gene: TRBD1; clone size: few; CDR3 DNA: TGTGCCAGCAGTTATCATCAGGGGGCCCCAGATACGCAGTATTTT; CDR3 protein: CASSYHQGAPDTQYF
J gene: TRBJ2-3; V gene: TRBV12-3/TRBV12-4; D gene: TRBD1; clone size: .; CDR3 DNA: TGTGCCAGCTCGAACCGGGACAGGGTCACAGATACGCAGTATTTT; CDR3 protein: CASSNRDRVTDTQYF
J gene: TRBJ2-7; V gene: TRBV5-1; D gene: TRBD2; clone size: .; CDR3 DNA: TGCGCCAGCAGCCACGGGACTAGCGGGGGGGGCACCTACGAGCAGTACTTC; CDR3 protein: CASSHGTSGGGTYEQYF
J gene: TRBJ2-7; V gene: TRBV4-1; D gene: .; clone size: .; CDR3 DNA: TGCGCCAGCAGCCGCGCCTCTGGACCCGGCGTCGAGCAGTACTTC; CDR3 protein: CASSRASGPGVEQYF
J gene: TRBJ2-5; V gene: TRBV7-9; D gene: TRBD2; clone size: .; CDR3 DNA: TGTGCCAGCAGCGCGGGACTAGCGGAAGAGACCCAGTACTTC; CDR3 protein: CASSAGLAEETQYF
J gene: TRBJ1-1; V gene: TRBV7-9; D gene: .; clone size: few; CDR3 DNA: TGTGCCAGCAGCCTAACCCCAGGGCCGGGGTGGGCTTTCTTT; CDR3 protein: CASSLTPGPGWAFF
J gene: TRBJ2-7; V gene: TRBV20-1; D gene: TRBD2; clone size: .; CDR3 DNA: TGCAGTGCTAGAACGACTAGCGGAGTCTACGAGCAGTACTTC; CDR3 protein: CSARTTSGVYEQYF
J gene: TRBJ2-7; V gene: TRBV5-4; D gene: .; clone size: .; CDR3 DNA: TGTGCCAGCAGCTTGTACAGCACTCCCCCTTACGAGCAGTACTTC; CDR3 protein: CASSLYSTPPYEQYF
J gene: TRBJ2-3; V gene: TRBV24-1; D gene: TRBD2; clone size: few; CDR3 DNA: TGTGCCACCAGTACCCCCAGCGGGATCGCAGATACGCAGTATTTT; CDR3 protein: CATSTPSGIADTQYF
J gene: TRBJ2-7; V gene: TRBV7-8; D gene: .; clone size: .; CDR3 DNA: TGTGCCAGCTCTGGAAGGGAGACCGACTACGAGCAGTACTTC; CDR3 protein: CASSGRETDYEQYF
J gene: TRBJ1-1; V gene: TRBV3-1; D gene: .; clone size: few; CDR3 DNA: TGTGCCAGCAGCCAAGTGGGCACTGAAGCTTTCTTT; CDR3 protein: CASSQVGTEAFF
J gene: TRBJ2-2; V gene: TRBV24-1; D gene: TRBD2; clone size: .; CDR3 DNA: TGTGCCACCAGTGATAAACCGGGACTAGCGGGGAACACCGGGGAGCTGTTTTTT; CDR3 protein: CATSDKPGLAGNTGELFF
J gene: TRBJ2-3; V gene: TRBV15; D gene: .; clone size: few; CDR3 DNA: TGTGCCACCACCCCTTCACCGACCGGGACTAGCACAGATACGCAGTATTTT; CDR3 protein: CATTPSPTGTSTDTQYF
J gene: TRBJ2-7; V gene: TRBV12-3/TRBV12-4; D gene: .; clone size: many; CDR3 DNA: TGTGCCAGCAGTTTGGGCACACAGGGACCCTACGAGCAGTACTTC; CDR3 protein: CASSLGTQGPYEQYF
J gene: TRBJ1-5; V gene: TRBV27; D gene: TRBD1; clone size: .; CDR3 DNA: TGTGCCAGCGGGATTGGGACAGGAGGTTCTCAGCCCCAGCATTTT; CDR3 protein: CASGIGTGGSQPQHF
J gene: TRBJ2-1; V gene: TRBV18; D gene: .; clone size: few; CDR3 DNA: TGTGCCAGCTCACCACAGAGCGGATCATTAAATGAGCAGTTCTTC; CDR3 protein: CASSPQSGSLNEQFF
J gene: TRBJ2-7; V gene: TRBV5-4; D gene: .; clone size: .; CDR3 DNA: TGTGCCAGCAGCTTGGAAGCGGAGCGGTACGAGCAGTACTTC; CDR3 protein: CASSLEAERYEQYF
J gene: TRBJ2-5; V gene: TRBV6-5; D gene: .; clone size: .; CDR3 DNA: TGTGCCAGCAGTTACTCGGCGGGTCCCGCGCAAGAGACCCAGTACTTC; CDR3 protein: CASSYSAGPAQETQYF
J gene: TRBJ2-3; V gene: TRBV6-6; D gene: TRBD2; clone size: few; CDR3 DNA: TGTGCCAGCAGTCCGACACTAGCGGGACTGGGGGGTACGCAGTATTTT; CDR3 protein: CASSPTLAGLGGTQYF
J gene: TRBJ2-5; V gene: TRBV4-1; D gene: .; clone size: few; CDR3 DNA: TGCGCCAGCAGCCCTTACCCCAGGGGTAGGGGAGAGACCCAGTACTTC; CDR3 protein: CASSPYPRGRGETQYF
J gene: TRBJ1-5; V gene: TRBV12-3/TRBV12-4; D gene: .; clone size: .; CDR3 DNA: TGTGCCAGCACCTTGGCGCAGAATCAGCCCCAGCATTTT; CDR3 protein: CASTLAQNQPQHF
J gene: TRBJ2-1; V gene: TRBV5-1; D gene: .; clone size: .; CDR3 DNA: TGCGCCAGCAGCCTGAGCGGAAACTCCTACAATGAGCAGTTCTTC; CDR3 protein: CASSLSGNSYNEQFF
J gene: TRBJ1-1; V gene: TRBV10-3; D gene: .; clone size: .; CDR3 DNA: TGTGCCACTGCGCAACAGGTTAACACTGAAGCTTTCTTT; CDR3 protein: CATAQQVNTEAFF
J gene: TRBJ2-2; V gene: TRBV21-1; D gene: .; clone size: .; CDR3 DNA: TGTGCCAGCAGCAAAGCGGAGGCAGGGGGCTCCGGGGAGCTGTTTTTT; CDR3 protein: CASSKAEAGGSGELFF
J gene: TRBJ2-3; V gene: TRBV6-2/TRBV6-3; D gene: .; clone size: .; CDR3 DNA: TGTGCCAGCAGTCCCCTCGAAGGATGGCGGGGCAGCACAGATACGCAGTATTTT; CDR3 protein: CASSPLEGWRGSTDTQYF
J gene: TRBJ2-1; V gene: TRBV9; D gene: .; clone size: many; CDR3 DNA: TGTGCCAGCAGCGTTCCCCGTGAGGGCTCCTACAATGAGCAGTTCTTC; CDR3 protein: CASSVPREGSYNEQFF
J gene: TRBJ2-7; V gene: TRBV7-6; D gene: TRBD2; clone size: few; CDR3 DNA: TGTGCCAGCAGCACGACTAGCGGGGCCTACGAGCAGTACTTC; CDR3 protein: CASSTTSGAYEQYF
J gene: TRBJ2-7; V gene: TRBV25-1; D gene: .; clone size: few; CDR3 DNA: TGTGCCAGCAGTGAATCTTTGACCGCGGGAGAGCAGTACTTC; CDR3 protein: CASSESLTAGEQYF
J gene: TRBJ2-1; V gene: TRBV7-9; D gene: TRBD2; clone size: .; CDR3 DNA: TGTGCCAGCAGCCCCGCCGGGACTAGCGGGATGTGGGCTGAGCAGTTCTTC; CDR3 protein: CASSPAGTSGMWAEQFF
J gene: TRBJ1-1; V gene: TRBV4-1; D gene: .; clone size: .; CDR3 DNA: TGCGCCAGCAGCCAACCCCTTGAAGGTGGAGCTTTCTTT; CDR3 protein: CASSQPLEGGAFF
J gene: TRBJ1-2; V gene: TRBV5-1; D gene: .; clone size: .; CDR3 DNA: TGCGCCAGCAGCTTGACAGGCCCGTCATCGTATGGCTACACCTTC; CDR3 protein: CASSLTGPSSYGYTF
J gene: TRBJ2-3; V gene: TRBV10-3; D gene: .; clone size: .; CDR3 DNA: TGTGCCATCAGGGGCGGGAGCACAGATACGCAGTATTTT; CDR3 protein: CAIRGGSTDTQYF
J gene: TRBJ1-2; V gene: TRBV27; D gene: .; clone size: .; CDR3 DNA: TGTGCCAGCAGTTTCGGTGGAGCTAACTATGGCTACACCTTC; CDR3 protein: CASSFGGANYGYTF